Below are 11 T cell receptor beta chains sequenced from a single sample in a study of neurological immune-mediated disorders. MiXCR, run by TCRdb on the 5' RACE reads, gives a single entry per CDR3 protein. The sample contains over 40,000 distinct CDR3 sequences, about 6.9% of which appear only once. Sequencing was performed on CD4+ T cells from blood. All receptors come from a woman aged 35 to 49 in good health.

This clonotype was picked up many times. The DNA of the CDR3 is TGTGCCAGCAGCCAAGGGAGAGCGAACCAAGAGACCCAGTACTTC. It encodes CASSQGRANQETQYF. The chain carries TRBV3-1 and TRBJ2-5; D unclear. Between the trimmed V and J ends, which lost 1 base and 0 bases, there was a span of 9 bases. Germline V gene sequence: CDR1 LGHDT, CDR2 YNNKEL (reference sequence). The CDR3 covers 15 residues.

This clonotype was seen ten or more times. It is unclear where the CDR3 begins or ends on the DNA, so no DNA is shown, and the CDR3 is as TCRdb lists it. The CDR3 loop reads CASSYRDRVGSGANVPTF. The V call is TRBV5-7, the J call TRBJ2-6; the table gives TRBD1 as D, unverified against the DNA. TRBV5-7 counts as an open reading frame of uncertain function. The CDR3 is made up of 18 amino acids, end residues included.

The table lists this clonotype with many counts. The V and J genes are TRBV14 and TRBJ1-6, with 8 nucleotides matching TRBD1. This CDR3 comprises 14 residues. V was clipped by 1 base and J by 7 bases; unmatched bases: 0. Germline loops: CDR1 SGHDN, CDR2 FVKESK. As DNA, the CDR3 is TGTGCCAGCAGCCAAGGACAGGGGAATTCACCCCTCCACTTT. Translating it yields CASSQGQGNSPLHF. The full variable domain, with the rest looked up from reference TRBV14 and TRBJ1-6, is EAGVTQFPSHSVIEKGQTVTLRCDPISGHDNLYWYRRVMGKEIKFLLHFVKESKQDESGMPNNRFLAERTGGTYSTLKVQPAELEDSGVYFCASSQGQGNSPLHFGNGTRLTVT.

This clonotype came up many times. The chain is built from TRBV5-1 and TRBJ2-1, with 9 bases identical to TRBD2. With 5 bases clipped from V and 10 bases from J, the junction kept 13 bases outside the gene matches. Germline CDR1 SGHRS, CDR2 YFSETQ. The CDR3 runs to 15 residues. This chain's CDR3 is CASSLREGLSVEQFF. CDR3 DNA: TGCGCCAGCAGTTTGCGGGAGGGCCTGAGCGTAGAGCAGTTCTTC.

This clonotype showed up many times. In DNA form, the CDR3 reads TGTGCCAGCAGAAGGACAGGTCGTGAAGCTTTCTTT. It specifies CASRRTGREAFF. The chain has TRBV6-5 and TRBJ1-1, with TRBD1 identical over 7 bases. The V gene end was trimmed by 6 bases and the J gene end by 7 bases; junction bases not matched to a gene: 5. The CDR3 has 12 amino acids. Germline lookup yields CDR1 MNHEY and CDR2 SVGAGI.

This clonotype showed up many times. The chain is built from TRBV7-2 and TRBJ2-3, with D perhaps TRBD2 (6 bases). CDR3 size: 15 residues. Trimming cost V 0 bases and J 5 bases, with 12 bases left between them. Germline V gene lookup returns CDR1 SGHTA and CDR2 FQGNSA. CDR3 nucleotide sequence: TGTGCCAGCAGCTTAGCCCCGGGAGCAATAGATACGCAGTATTTT. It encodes CASSLAPGAIDTQYF.

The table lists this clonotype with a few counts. The CDR3 spells CASSPVTVKDTQYF. As DNA, the CDR3 is TGTGCCAGCAGCCCCGTGACTGTCAAAGATACGCAGTATTTT. The chain has TRBV5-4 and TRBJ2-3, with unresolved D. Germline CDR1 is SGHNT and CDR2 is YYREEE (reference sequence). The length of the CDR3 is 14 residues. V was pared by 4 bases and J by 5 bases, with 14 bases between. Full variable domain (remainder filled in from reference TRBV5-4 and TRBJ2-3): ETGVTQSPTHLIKTRGQQVTLRCSSQSGHNTVSWYQQALGQGPQFIFQYYREEENGRGNFPPRFSGLQFPNYSSELNVNALELDDSALYLCASSPVTVKDTQYFGPGTRLTVL.

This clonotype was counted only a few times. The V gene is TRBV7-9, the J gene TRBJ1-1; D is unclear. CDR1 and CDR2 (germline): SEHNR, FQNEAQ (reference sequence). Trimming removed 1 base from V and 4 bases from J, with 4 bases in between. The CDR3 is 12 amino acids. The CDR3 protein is CASSLVSTEAFF. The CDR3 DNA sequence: TGTGCCAGCAGCTTAGTGAGCACTGAAGCTTTCTTT.

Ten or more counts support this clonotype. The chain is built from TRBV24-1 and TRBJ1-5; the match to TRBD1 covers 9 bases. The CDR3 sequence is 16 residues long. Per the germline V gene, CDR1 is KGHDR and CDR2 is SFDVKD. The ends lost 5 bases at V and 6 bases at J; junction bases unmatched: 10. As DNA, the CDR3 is TGTGCCACCAGTGCCGGGGGACAGGGAGTTTTTCAGCCCCAGCATTTT. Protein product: CATSAGGQGVFQPQHF.

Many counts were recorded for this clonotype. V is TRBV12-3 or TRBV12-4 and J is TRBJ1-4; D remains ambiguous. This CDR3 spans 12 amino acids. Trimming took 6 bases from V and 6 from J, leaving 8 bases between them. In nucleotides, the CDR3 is TGTGCCAGCAGGCGTACCCATGAAAAACTGTTTTTT. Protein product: CASRRTHEKLFF.

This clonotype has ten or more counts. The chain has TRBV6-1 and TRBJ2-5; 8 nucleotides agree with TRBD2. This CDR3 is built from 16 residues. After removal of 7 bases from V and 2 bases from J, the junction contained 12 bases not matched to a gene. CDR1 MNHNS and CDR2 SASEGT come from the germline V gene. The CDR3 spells CASTTLSGAEQETQYF. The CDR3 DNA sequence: TGTGCCAGCACCACCCTTAGCGGGGCAGAACAAGAGACCCAGTACTTC.